The 17 T cell receptor beta chains below come from one sample, sequenced in a study of cytomegalovirus exposure and HLA in healthy donors. With 60 Vbeta and 13 Jbeta primers, the PCR was carried out. Produced via immunoSEQ multiplex PCR; TCRdb's table is partial and in-frame only. The repertoire includes roughly 98,000 clones, approximately 76% of them detected once, and roughly 2% sits in the top ten. Source material: PBMCs. Receptors were obtained from a man aged 40-49 years in good health and CMV-seronegative.

This chain connects TRBV30 to TRBJ1-5; unclear D gene. Germline V gene lookup returns CDR1 GTSNPN and CDR2 SVGIG (reference sequence). This CDR3 contains 14 residues. The ends were cut back, 3 bases at V and 2 bases at J, with 11 bases in the middle. CDR3 nucleotides: TGTGCCTGGAGCCAGTTTGAGGGCAATCAGCCCCAGCATTTT. This sequence encodes CAWSQFEGNQPQHF. The whole variable domain, remainder taken from reference TRBV30 and TRBJ1-5, is SQTIHQWPATLVQPVGSPLSLECTVEGTSNPNLYWYRQAAGRGLQLLFYSVGIGQISSEVPQNLSASRPQDRQFILSSKKLLLSDSGFYLCAWSQFEGNQPQHFGDGTRLSIL.

The gene calls are TRBV6-1 and TRBJ2-3; 7 nucleotides match TRBD2. CDR1 and CDR2 from the germline V gene are MNHNS and SASEGT. V shed 7 bases and J 0 bases; nucleotides not matched to a gene: 4. This CDR3 is built from 14 residues. The CDR3 here is CASTSGVSTDTQYF. The CDR3 DNA reads TGTGCCAGCACGAGCGGGGTGAGCACAGATACGCAGTATTTT.

This chain links TRBV28 with TRBJ1-5; unclear D gene. V was clipped by 5 bases and J by 2 bases, with 10 bases between them. The CDR3 has 14 residues. Germline assignment: CDR1 MDHEN and CDR2 SYDVKM. The CDR3 DNA sequence: TGTGCCAGCAGTGCTCGGTCCGGCAATCAGCCCCAGCATTTT. Amino acid sequence: CASSARSGNQPQHF.

V is TRBV5-1 and J is TRBJ2-2; TRBD1 is a possible D gene (6 bases). The V gene's germline CDR1 is SGHRS and CDR2 YFSETQ. The germline V and J ends were trimmed by 3 bases and 0 bases, with 12 bases remaining between them. CDR3 length: 16 amino acids. DNA of the CDR3: TGCGCCAGCAGCTCCTCCGGGACACCGAACACCGGGGAGCTGTTTTTT. This encodes CASSSSGTPNTGELFF.

The rearrangement uses TRBV5-8 and TRBJ2-2; 7 bases fit TRBD2. The CDR3 is 16 residues long. V gave up 0 bases and J gave up 4 bases; unmatched junction bases: 6. Germline values: CDR1 SGHTS, CDR2 YDEGEE. The CDR3 coding sequence is TGTGCCAGCAGCTTGGTCGCTAGCGGAGTCACCGGGGAGCTGTTTTTT. It encodes CASSLVASGVTGELFF. Based on the CDR3 plus reference TRBV5-8 and TRBJ2-2, the full variable domain is EAGVTQSPTHLIKTRGQQATLRCSPISGHTSVYWYQQALGLGLQFLLWYDEGEERNRGNFPPRFSGRQFPNYSSELNVNALELEDSALYLCASSLVASGVTGELFFGEGSRLTVL.

V is TRBV6-4 and J is TRBJ2-7; D call uncertain. Trimming cost V 0 bases and J 6 bases, with 12 bases left between them. There are 14 residues in the CDR3. Germline loops: CDR1 MRHNA, CDR2 SNTAGT. The CDR3: CASSDSIISGEQYF. Written as DNA, the CDR3 is TGTGCCAGCAGTGACTCCATTATCTCGGGCGAGCAGTACTTC.

The chain joins TRBV11-2 to TRBJ2-1; D may be TRBD2 (5 bases). The CDR3 has 14 amino acids. Germline CDR1 reads SGHAT; CDR2 reads FQNNGV. Trimming stripped 5 bases from V and 9 bases from J, with 17 bases between. CDR3 loop: CASSPILGSIEQFF. The CDR3 DNA follows: TGTGCCAGCAGCCCTATTTTGGGGAGTATTGAGCAGTTCTTC.

This chain joins TRBV28 and TRBJ2-7; the match to TRBD1 covers 7 bases. The CDR3 contains 12 residues. V was clipped by 6 bases and J by 6 bases; unmatched bases: 5. In germline, CDR1 is MDHEN, CDR2 SYDVKM. The CDR3 DNA sequence: TGTGCCAGCAGAACGACAGGGTTCGAGCAGTACTTC. Translating gives CASRTTGFEQYF.

This chain uses TRBV11-2 with TRBJ1-1, with 8 bases that match TRBD1. Unmatched junction bases numbered 8, after V lost 6 bases and J lost 11 bases. The CDR3 covers 12 residues. Germline V gene sequence: CDR1 SGHAT, CDR2 FQNNGV. The CDR3 region has the DNA TGTGCCAGCAGTTTGGGACAGGTTCGGGCTTTCTTT. Translating it yields CASSLGQVRAFF. Variable domain in full (rest from reference TRBV11-2 and TRBJ1-1): EAGVAQSPRYKIIEKRQSVAFWCNPISGHATLYWYQQILGQGPKLLIQFQNNGVVDDSQLPKDRFSAERLKGVDSTLKIQPAKLEDSAVYLCASSLGQVRAFFGQGTRLTVV.

This clone was observed a handful of times. The rearrangement joins TRBV19 to TRBJ2-1; D possibly corresponds to TRBD1 (6 bases). Trimming stripped 0 bases from V and 4 bases from J, with 13 bases between. Per germline, CDR1 LNHDA and CDR2 SQIVND (reference sequence). This CDR3 is 16 amino acids long. The CDR3 is CASSIDLGGYYNEQFF. The CDR3 region has the DNA TGTGCCAGTAGTATAGATCTAGGGGGTTATTACAATGAGCAGTTCTTC.

The chain joins TRBV4-2 to TRBJ1-3, with D maybe TRBD1 (6 bases). The CDR3 covers 16 residues. The germline V gene has CDR1 LGHNA and CDR2 YNFKEQ. Trimming left V 5 bases short and J 4 bases short, with 18 bases between. The CDR3 protein is CASSSRRGAYGNTIYF. In DNA form, the CDR3 reads TGTGCCAGCAGCTCCCGCCGGGGGGCCTACGGAAACACCATATATTTT.

The CDR3 DNA reads as TGCGCCAGCAGCCCTTCGGGGTTCACCTCTGGAAACACCATATATTTT. Residues: CASSPSGFTSGNTIYF. The gene calls are TRBV4-3 and TRBJ1-3; D not certain. This CDR3 spans 16 amino acids. V lost 4 bases and J lost 0, with 13 bases in between. Germline CDR1 is LGHNA and CDR2 is YSLEER.

This clone was picked up one time. This rearrangement joins TRBV7-9 to TRBJ2-5, with TRBD2 matching over 9 bases. V was clipped by 4 bases and J by 0 bases; unmatched bases: 12. CDR1 is SEHNR and CDR2 is FQNEAQ in the germline V gene (reference sequence). CDR3 length: 18 amino acids. The DNA of the CDR3 is TGTGCCAGCAGCTCGGCGTCTAGCGGGGTACCGTACCAAGAGACCCAGTACTTC. Amino acid sequence: CASSSASSGVPYQETQYF.

The J gene is TRBJ2-3, the V gene TRBV5-6; D gene unclear. Germline loops: CDR1 SGHDT, CDR2 YYEEEE. V lost 0 bases and J lost 4, with 15 bases in between. The CDR3 covers 16 residues. CDR3 nucleotide sequence: TGTGCCAGCAGCTTGGGTTCCCCGGTTATCGCAGATACGCAGTATTTT. Protein product: CASSLGSPVIADTQYF.

In its sample, this clone was seen a few times. V and J are TRBV4-3 and TRBJ1-4; D is unclear. The CDR3 is 16 residues long. V lost 0 bases to trimming and J lost 7 bases, with 15 bases between them. Germline V gives CDR1 LGHNA, CDR2 YSLEER. CDR3 region: CASSQDPGSGAEKLFF. CDR3 sequence (DNA): TGCGCCAGCAGCCAAGACCCCGGCAGTGGAGCTGAAAAACTGTTTTTT.

The J gene is TRBJ1-6, the V gene TRBV7-8; unclear D gene. CDR1 and CDR2 from the germline V gene are SGHVS and FQNEAQ. This CDR3 comprises 15 residues. V shed 3 bases and J shed 7 bases, with 13 bases lying between them. The CDR3 coding sequence is TGTGCCAGCAGCTTGGAGGCCCGATCCAATTCACCCCTCCACTTT. This translates into CASSLEARSNSPLHF.

The chain is built from TRBV18 and TRBJ2-7, with D tentatively TRBD2 (6 bases). The CDR3 has 15 residues. Trimming removed 0 bases at V and 2 bases at J, with 11 bases between. Germline lookup yields CDR1 KGHSH and CDR2 LQKENI. The CDR3 coding sequence is TGTGCCAGCTCACCACCGCTAGCGAAAACCTACGAGCAGTACTTC. Its protein product is CASSPPLAKTYEQYF.